This is a list of T cell receptor beta chains from one sample in a study of cytomegalovirus exposure and HLA in healthy donors. Data came from immunoSEQ multiplex PCR; TCRdb stores just in-frame clones and leaves some out. The sample has some 96,000 clones; roughly 76% are singletons. Sequenced: PBMCs. The receptors derive from a woman between 55 and 75 years old in good health and CMV-seropositive. CDR3s include the opening cysteine and the closing phenylalanine or tryptophan. The D gene is left open where the match is weak. The size of a clone is reported for some rows only, either as once, few or many, or as a class for expanded clones.

size,J,V,D,length,CDR3,DNA
few,TRBJ1-2,TRBV10-3,-,12,CAISEGGARYTF,TGTGCCATCAGCGAAGGGGGGGCCCGCTACACCTTC
few,TRBJ2-7,TRBV29-1,-,13,CSVVHFPPYEQYF,TGCAGCGTTGTTCACTTCCCCCCCTACGAGCAGTACTTC
-,TRBJ2-4,TRBV6-1,TRBD1,15,CASSDHRGAKNIQYF,TGTGCCAGCAGCGACCACAGGGGAGCCAAAAACATTCAGTACTTC
-,TRBJ1-1,TRBV2,-,13,CASSERGNTEAFF,TGTGCCAGCAGTGAACGAGGGAACACTGAAGCTTTCTTT
-,TRBJ2-1,TRBV5-1,TRBD2,15,CASSHLAGNNNEQFF,TGCGCCAGCAGCCATCTAGCGGGTAACAACAATGAGCAGTTCTTC
few,TRBJ1-1,TRBV6-6,-,13,CASSPPGNTEAFF,TGTGCCAGCAGCCCCCCAGGGAACACTGAAGCTTTCTTT
once,TRBJ2-7,TRBV13,-,16,CASSLRFGGSRHEQYF,TGTGCCAGCAGCTTACGTTTTGGAGGGAGTAGACACGAGCAGTACTTC
-,TRBJ2-3,TRBV6-1,TRBD2,14,CASRGTSGTDTQYF,TGTGCCAGCAGAGGGACTAGCGGAACAGATACGCAGTATTTT
-,TRBJ2-7,TRBV5-1,-,15,CASSFGQGALNEQYF,TGCGCCAGCAGCTTCGGTCAGGGTGCGTTGAACGAGCAGTACTTC
-,TRBJ2-1,TRBV2,TRBD2,15,CASTPDLAGDNEQFF,TGTGCCAGCACCCCTGACCTAGCGGGGGACAATGAGCAGTTCTTC
-,TRBJ2-5,TRBV4-1,-,15,CASSQPKRVPETQYF,TGCGCCAGCAGCCAGCCTAAGCGGGTTCCGGAGACCCAGTACTTC
-,TRBJ1-1,TRBV6-1,TRBD1,13,CASSVSGGTEAFF,TGTGCCAGCAGTGTTTCAGGGGGCACTGAAGCTTTCTTT
-,TRBJ1-5,TRBV11-2,-,13,CASSFTGNQPQHF,TGTGCCAGCAGCTTTACAGGGAATCAGCCCCAGCATTTT
-,TRBJ2-1,TRBV5-4,-,15,CASSLAGGAYNEQFF,TGTGCCAGCAGCTTGGCGGGGGGCGCGTACAATGAGCAGTTCTTC
-,TRBJ2-5,TRBV4-1,-,17,CASSQRTGGRSGETQYF,TGCGCCAGCAGCCAAAGGACGGGGGGCCGATCTGGGGAGACCCAGTACTTC
-,TRBJ2-7,TRBV10-3,-,15,CAIRGYREEGYEQYF,TGTGCCATCAGGGGGTACAGGGAAGAGGGTTACGAGCAGTACTTC
-,TRBJ2-7,TRBV7-3,-,12,CASSLAVSEQYF,TGTGCCAGCAGCTTAGCGGTTTCCGAGCAGTACTTC
-,TRBJ2-1,TRBV28,TRBD2,14,CASSLLARDNEQFF,TGTGCCAGCAGTCTACTAGCGCGCGACAATGAGCAGTTCTTC
-,TRBJ2-2,TRBV7-3,-,14,CASSLSSNTGELFF,TGTGCCAGCAGCCTTTCTTCGAACACCGGGGAGCTGTTTTTT
-,TRBJ2-7,TRBV9,TRBD1,13,CASSRQGAGEQYF,TGTGCCAGCAGTCGACAGGGGGCGGGCGAGCAGTACTTC
-,TRBJ2-1,TRBV19,TRBD2,23,CASSTRSSQLAGPRTGEGYEQFF,TGTGCCAGTAGTACCCGTTCCTCCCAACTAGCGGGCCCCAGGACGGGAGAAGGTTATGAGCAGTTCTTC
-,TRBJ2-7,TRBV15,-,14,CATSRATSPYEQYF,TGTGCCACCAGCAGGGCGACTAGTCCCTACGAGCAGTACTTC
-,TRBJ1-1,TRBV29-1,-,12,CSVGSGDTEAFF,TGCAGCGTTGGATCCGGGGACACTGAAGCTTTCTTT
-,TRBJ2-1,TRBV27,-,15,CATCGGGTYYNEQFF,TGTGCCACCTGCGGGGGCGGAACTTACTACAATGAGCAGTTCTTC
-,TRBJ1-1,TRBV6-5,-,14,CASREQGVRTEAFF,TGTGCCAGCAGGGAACAGGGAGTACGAACTGAAGCTTTCTTT
-,TRBJ2-5,TRBV18,-,14,CASSPLTVQETQYF,TGTGCCAGCTCACCTCTCACGGTACAAGAGACCCAGTACTTC